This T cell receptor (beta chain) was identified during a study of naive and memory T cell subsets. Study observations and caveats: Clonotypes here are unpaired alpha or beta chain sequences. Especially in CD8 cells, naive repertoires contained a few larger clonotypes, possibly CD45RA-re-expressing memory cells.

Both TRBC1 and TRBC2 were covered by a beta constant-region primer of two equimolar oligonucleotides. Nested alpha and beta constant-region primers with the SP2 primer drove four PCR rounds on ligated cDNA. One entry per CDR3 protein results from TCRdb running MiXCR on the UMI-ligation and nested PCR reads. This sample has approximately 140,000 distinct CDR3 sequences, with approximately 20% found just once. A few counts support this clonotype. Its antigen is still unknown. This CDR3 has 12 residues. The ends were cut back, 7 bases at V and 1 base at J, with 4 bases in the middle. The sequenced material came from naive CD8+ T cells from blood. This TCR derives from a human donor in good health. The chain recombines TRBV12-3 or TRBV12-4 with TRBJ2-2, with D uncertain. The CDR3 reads CASTQNTGELFF. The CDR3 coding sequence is TGTGCCAGCACCCAGAACACCGGGGAGCTGTTTTTT.